This TCR beta chain stems from a study of blood T cell repertoires in COVID-19 (dated by TCRdb to between 2020 and 2021). As for the study more broadly: Samples covering the acute and convalescent phases of COVID-19 were provided by collaborators in the United States, Italy and Spain. The prospective study material was composed of cDNA or gDNA derived from T cells, B-cell-depleted T cells, or PBMCs. Deeply sampled blood TCRbeta repertoires from subjects exposed to, actively infected with, or recovered from COVID-19 were included in the dataset. The repertoires were released in a freely available public database intended as a resource for research on the immune response to SARS-CoV-2. Samples came from the ongoing ImmuneRACE study (first 160 participants) plus 1,254 subjects from 6 global collaborators. Nearly every sample came with metadata listing a de-identified subject ID, COVID-19 status, age in years and sex. HLA class I and class II types, where available, came from metadata supplied by the sample provider rather than from assay-based typing.

TCRbeta CDR3 regions were amplified from genomic DNA using the immunoSEQ Assay, a bias-controlled multiplex PCR. The original methods were these. Within the assay, amplification of reference gene primers was used to estimate how many nucleated cells each sample contained. To quantify the absolute abundance of each unique TCRbeta CDR3 rearrangement, sequence reads were collapsed and filtered. For each sample, productive Simpson clonality was calculated as the square root of Simpson's diversity index across productive rearrangements. Held by TCRdb, this immuneACCESS table contains in-frame sequences only and omits some clones. Under half of the omission traces to an unresolved V gene where checked; the cause of the rest is unknown. V and J calls and clone size are those listed in that table; D and trimming were worked out from the DNA. Recorded for this sample are about 130,000 clones; around 77% of them occurred a single time. About a tenth of the sample is taken by the ten largest.

What the research found in general, with its limitations: The amount of clinical and demographic metadata varied by source and participant and was provided uncurated.

Whole blood was collected in K2EDTA tubes by collaborating institutions according to the institutions' own protocols. For TCRbeta analysis, collaborators shipped samples in one of three forms: frozen whole blood, isolated PBMCs, or DNA extracted from either of those sample types. CDR3 length: 13 amino acids, cysteine to phenylalanine. Only the CDR3 part of the read is kept: 39 bases, read in frame from the first base. Sequences MNHNY (CDR1) and SVGAGI (CDR2) are obtained from the germline V gene (reference sequence). V lost 4 bases and J lost 2 bases, and the count of bases not matched to a germline gene is 2. A few counts support this clone. The clone's antigen remains unknown. Per-base quality was not reported, and no clone a single base away is much larger than it.

In this chain, TRBV6-6 is recombined with TRBJ2-7; TRBD1 fits 7 bases in the junction. Sequencing was performed on peripheral blood. The receptor was derived from a human donor in a cohort sampled during active COVID-19. The bases are TGTGCCAGCAGTTGGGACAGCACCTACGAGCAGTACTTC. It translates to CASSWDSTYEQYF.